This record looks at one T cell receptor beta chain sequence and its context. The same CDR3 also results from other DNA sequences found in this sample. Original data processing: Reference gene primer amplification gave nucleated cell count estimates. The data were produced by immunoSEQ multiplex PCR, yet TCRdb's version contains in-frame clones alone and is incomplete. That table gives V, J and clone size, and the DNA gave D and trimming. The sample shows around 130,000 clones, around 87% of them seen only once. The CDR3 runs to 13 residues. Germline CDR1 and CDR2: SGHNT and YYREEE (reference sequence). The data stem from a study of blood T cell repertoires in COVID-19. Looking at the study overall: The United States, Italy and Spain supplied acute and convalescent COVID-19 samples. The analysed material was cDNA or gDNA that came from T cells, B-cell-depleted T cells, or PBMCs.

This receptor was taken from a woman in her fifties or sixties with acute or convalescent COVID-19. The specimen sequenced was peripheral blood. The chain uses TRBV5-4 and TRBJ2-7, with D possibly TRBD2 on 5 matching bases. Here the CDR3 reads CASPSLGAYEQYV. Here the CDR3 DNA reads TGTGCTAGCCCTTCTCTCGGGGCCTACGAGCAGTACGTC.